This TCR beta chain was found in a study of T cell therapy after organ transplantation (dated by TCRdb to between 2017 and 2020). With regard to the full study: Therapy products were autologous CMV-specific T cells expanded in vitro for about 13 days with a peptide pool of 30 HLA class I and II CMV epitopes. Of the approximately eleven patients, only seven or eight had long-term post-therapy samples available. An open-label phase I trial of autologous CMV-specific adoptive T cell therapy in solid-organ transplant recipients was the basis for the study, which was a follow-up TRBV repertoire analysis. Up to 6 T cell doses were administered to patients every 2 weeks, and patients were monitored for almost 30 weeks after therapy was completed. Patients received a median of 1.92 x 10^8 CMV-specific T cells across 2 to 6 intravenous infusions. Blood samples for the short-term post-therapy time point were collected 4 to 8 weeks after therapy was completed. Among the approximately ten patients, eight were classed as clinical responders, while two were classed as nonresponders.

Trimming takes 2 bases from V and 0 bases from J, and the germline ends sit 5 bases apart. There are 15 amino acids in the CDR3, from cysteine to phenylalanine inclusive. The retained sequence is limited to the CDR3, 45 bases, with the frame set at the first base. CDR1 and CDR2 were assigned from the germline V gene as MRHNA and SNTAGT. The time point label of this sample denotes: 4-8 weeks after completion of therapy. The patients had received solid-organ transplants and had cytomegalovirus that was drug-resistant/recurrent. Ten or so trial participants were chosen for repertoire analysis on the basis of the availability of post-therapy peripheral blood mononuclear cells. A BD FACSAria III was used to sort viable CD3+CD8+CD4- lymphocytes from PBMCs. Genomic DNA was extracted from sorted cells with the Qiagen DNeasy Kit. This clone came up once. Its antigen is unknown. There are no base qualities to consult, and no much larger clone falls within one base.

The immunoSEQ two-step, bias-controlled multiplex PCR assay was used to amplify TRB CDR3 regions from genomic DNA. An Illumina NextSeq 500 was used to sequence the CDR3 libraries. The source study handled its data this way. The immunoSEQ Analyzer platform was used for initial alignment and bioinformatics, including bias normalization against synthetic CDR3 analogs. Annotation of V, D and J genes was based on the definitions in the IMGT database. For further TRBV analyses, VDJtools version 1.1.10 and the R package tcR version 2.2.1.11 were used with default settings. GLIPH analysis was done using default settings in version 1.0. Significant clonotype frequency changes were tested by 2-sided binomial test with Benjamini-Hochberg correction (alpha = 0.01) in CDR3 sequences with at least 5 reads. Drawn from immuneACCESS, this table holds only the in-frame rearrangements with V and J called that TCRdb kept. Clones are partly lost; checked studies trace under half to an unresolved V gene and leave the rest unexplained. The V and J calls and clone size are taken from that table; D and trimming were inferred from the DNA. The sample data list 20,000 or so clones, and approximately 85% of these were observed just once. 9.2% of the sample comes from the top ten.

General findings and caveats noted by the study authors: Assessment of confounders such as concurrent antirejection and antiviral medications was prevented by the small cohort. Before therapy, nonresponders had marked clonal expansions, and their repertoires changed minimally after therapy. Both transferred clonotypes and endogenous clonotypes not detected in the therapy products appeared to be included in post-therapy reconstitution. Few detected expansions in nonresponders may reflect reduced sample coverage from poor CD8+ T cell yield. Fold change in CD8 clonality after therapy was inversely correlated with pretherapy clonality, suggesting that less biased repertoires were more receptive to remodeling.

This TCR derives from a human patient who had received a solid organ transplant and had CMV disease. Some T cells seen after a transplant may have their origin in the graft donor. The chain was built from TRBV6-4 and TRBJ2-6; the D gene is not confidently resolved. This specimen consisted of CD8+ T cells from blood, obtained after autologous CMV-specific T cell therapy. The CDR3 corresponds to CASSDSISGANVLTF. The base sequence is TGTGCCAGCAGTGACAGTATCTCTGGGGCCAACGTCCTGACTTTC.